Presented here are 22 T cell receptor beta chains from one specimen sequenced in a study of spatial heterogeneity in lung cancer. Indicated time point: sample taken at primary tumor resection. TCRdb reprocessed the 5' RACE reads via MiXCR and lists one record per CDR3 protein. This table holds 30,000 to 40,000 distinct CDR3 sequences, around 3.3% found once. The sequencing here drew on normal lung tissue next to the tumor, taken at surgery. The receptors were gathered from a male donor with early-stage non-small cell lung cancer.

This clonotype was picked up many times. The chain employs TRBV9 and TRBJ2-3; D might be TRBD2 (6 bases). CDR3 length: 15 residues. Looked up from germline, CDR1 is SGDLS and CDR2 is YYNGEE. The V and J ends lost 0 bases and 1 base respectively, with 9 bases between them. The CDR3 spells CASSVEGGGTDTQYF. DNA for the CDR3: TGTGCCAGCAGCGTAGAGGGAGGAGGCACAGATACGCAGTATTTT.

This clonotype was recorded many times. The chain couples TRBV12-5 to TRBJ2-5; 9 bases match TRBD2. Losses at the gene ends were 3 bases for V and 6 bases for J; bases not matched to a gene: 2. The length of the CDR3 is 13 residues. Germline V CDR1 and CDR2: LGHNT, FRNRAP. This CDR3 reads CASGFSGRQTQYF. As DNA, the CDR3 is TGTGCTAGTGGTTTTAGCGGGAGACAGACCCAGTACTTC.

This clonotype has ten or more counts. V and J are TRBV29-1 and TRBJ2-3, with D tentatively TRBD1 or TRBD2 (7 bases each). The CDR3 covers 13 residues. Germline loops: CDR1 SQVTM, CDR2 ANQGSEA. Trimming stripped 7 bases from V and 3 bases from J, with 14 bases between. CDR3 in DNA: TGCAGCGCTGCCCAGGGGGGGACAGATACGCAGTATTTT. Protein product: CSAAQGGTDTQYF.

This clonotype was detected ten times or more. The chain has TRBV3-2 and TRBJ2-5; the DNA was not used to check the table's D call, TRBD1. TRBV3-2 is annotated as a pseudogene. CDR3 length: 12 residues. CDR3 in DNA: TGTGCCAGCAGCCAAGCAAGGGGGACCCAGTACTTC. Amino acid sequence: CASSQARGTQYF.

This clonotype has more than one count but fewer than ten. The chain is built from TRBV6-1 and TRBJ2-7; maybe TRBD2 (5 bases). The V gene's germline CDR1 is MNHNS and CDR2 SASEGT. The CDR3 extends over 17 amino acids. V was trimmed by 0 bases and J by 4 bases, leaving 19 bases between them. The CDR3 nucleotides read TGTGCCAGCAGTGAAGCGGAAGTAGCGTTGGAGGATTACGAGCAGTACTTC. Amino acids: CASSEAEVALEDYEQYF.

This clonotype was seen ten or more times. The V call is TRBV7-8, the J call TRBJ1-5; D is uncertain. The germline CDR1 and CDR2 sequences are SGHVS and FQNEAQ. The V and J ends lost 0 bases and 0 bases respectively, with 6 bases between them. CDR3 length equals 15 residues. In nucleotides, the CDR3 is TGTGCCAGCAGCTTAGCAGCTTATAGCAATCAGCCCCAGCATTTT. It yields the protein CASSLAAYSNQPQHF. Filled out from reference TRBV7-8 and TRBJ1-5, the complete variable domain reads GAGVSQSPRYKVAKRGQDVALRCDPISGHVSLFWYQQALGQGPEFLTYFQNEAQLDKSGLPSDRFFAERPEGSVSTLKIQRTQQEDSAVYLCASSLAAYSNQPQHFGDGTRLSIL.

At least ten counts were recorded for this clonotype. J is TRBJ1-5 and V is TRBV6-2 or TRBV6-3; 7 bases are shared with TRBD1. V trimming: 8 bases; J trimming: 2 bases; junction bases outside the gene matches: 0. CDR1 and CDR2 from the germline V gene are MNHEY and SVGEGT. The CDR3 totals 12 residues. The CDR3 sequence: CASGQGNQPQHF. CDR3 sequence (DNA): TGTGCCAGCGGACAGGGCAATCAGCCCCAGCATTTT.

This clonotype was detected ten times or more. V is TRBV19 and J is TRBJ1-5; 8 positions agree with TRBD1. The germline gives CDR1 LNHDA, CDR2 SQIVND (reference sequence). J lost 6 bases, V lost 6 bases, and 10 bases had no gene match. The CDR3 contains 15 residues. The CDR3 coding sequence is TGTGCCAGTAGCTCATCAGGGGGCTCGGGTCAGCCCCAGCATTTT. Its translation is CASSSSGGSGQPQHF.

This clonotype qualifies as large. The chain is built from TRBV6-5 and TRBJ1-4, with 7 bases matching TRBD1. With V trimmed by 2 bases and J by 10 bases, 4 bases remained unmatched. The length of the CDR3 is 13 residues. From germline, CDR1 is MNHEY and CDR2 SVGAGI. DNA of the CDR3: TGTGCCAGCAGTTACAGGGGGCCTGGAAAACTGTTTTTT. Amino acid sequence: CASSYRGPGKLFF.

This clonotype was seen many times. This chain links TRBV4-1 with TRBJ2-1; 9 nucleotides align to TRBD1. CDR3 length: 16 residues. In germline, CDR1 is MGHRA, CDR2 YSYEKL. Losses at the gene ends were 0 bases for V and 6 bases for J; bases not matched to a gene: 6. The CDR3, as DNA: TGCGCCAGCAGCCAAGAAGGGACAGGGCTTGGCAATGAGCAGTTCTTC. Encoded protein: CASSQEGTGLGNEQFF.

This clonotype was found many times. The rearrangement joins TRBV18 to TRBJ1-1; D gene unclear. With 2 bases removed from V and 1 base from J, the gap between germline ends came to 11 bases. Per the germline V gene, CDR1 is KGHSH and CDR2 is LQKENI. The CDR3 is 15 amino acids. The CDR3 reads CASSPNGGENTEAFF. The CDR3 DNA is TGTGCCAGCTCACCAAACGGAGGTGAGAACACTGAAGCTTTCTTT.

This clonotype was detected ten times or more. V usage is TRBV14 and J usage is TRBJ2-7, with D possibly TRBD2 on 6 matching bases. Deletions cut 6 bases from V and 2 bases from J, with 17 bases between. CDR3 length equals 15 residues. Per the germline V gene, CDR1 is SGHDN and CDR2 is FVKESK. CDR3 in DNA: TGTGCCAGCAGTCCGGGAGAGGCGCTGCCCTACGAGCAGTACTTC. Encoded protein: CASSPGEALPYEQYF.

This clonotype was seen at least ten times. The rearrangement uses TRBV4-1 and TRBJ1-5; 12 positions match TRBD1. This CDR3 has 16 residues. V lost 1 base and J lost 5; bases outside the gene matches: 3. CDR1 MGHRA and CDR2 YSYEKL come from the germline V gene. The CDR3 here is CASSQVGQGAYQPQHF. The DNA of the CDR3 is TGCGCCAGCAGCCAAGTGGGACAGGGGGCGTATCAGCCCCAGCATTTT.

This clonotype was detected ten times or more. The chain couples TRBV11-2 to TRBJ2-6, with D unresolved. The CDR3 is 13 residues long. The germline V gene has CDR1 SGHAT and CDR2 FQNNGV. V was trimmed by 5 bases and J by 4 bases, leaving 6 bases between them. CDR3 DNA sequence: TGTGCCAGCAGCGAGGCCGGGGCCAACGTCCTGACTTTC. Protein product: CASSEAGANVLTF. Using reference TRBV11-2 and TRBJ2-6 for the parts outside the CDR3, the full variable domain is EAGVAQSPRYKIIEKRQSVAFWCNPISGHATLYWYQQILGQGPKLLIQFQNNGVVDDSQLPKDRFSAERLKGVDSTLKIQPAKLEDSAVYLCASSEAGANVLTFGAGSRLTVL.

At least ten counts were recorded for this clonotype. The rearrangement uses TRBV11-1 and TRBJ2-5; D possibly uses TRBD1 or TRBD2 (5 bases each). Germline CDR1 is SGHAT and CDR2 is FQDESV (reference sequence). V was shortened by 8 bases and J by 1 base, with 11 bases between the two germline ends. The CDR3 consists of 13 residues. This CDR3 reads CASRRGGQETQYF. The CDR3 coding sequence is TGTGCCAGCCGTCGTGGGGGCCAAGAGACCCAGTACTTC.

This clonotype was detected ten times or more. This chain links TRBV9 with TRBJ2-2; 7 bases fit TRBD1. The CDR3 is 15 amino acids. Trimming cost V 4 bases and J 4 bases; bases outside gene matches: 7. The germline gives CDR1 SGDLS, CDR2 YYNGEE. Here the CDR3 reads CASSNRQGPTGELFF. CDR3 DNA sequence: TGTGCCAGCAGCAACCGACAGGGACCCACCGGGGAGCTGTTTTTT.

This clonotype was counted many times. CDR3 in amino acids: CASSEGGGYGYTF. The DNA for the CDR3 is TGTGCCAGCAGTGAAGGGGGAGGCTATGGCTACACCTTC. The V and J genes are TRBV6-1 and TRBJ1-2, with no clear D. Trimming removed 1 base from V and 4 bases from J, with 7 bases in between. CDR3 length equals 13 residues. The germline CDR1 and CDR2 sequences are MNHNS and SASEGT.

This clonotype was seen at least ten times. CDR3 protein: CASSLGGEQYF. DNA for the CDR3: TGCGCCAGCAGCTTGGGGGGCGAGCAGTACTTC. The J gene is TRBJ2-7, the V gene TRBV5-1; D gene uncertain. CDR1 and CDR2 (germline): SGHRS, YFSETQ. V lost 0 bases to trimming and J lost 6 bases, with 4 bases between them. CDR3 size: 11 residues. Full variable domain (missing parts from reference TRBV5-1 and TRBJ2-7): KAGVTQTPRYLIKTRGQQVTLSCSPISGHRSVSWYQQTPGQGLQFLFEYFSETQRNKGNFPGRFSGRQFSNSRSEMNVSTLELGDSALYLCASSLGGEQYFGPGTRLTVT.

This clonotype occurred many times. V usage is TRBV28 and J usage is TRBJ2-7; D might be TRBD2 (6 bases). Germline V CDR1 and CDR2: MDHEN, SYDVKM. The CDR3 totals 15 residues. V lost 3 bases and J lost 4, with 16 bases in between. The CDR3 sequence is CASSLAGLARYEQYF. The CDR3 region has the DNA TGTGCCAGCAGTTTGGCCGGTCTAGCGAGGTACGAGCAGTACTTC.

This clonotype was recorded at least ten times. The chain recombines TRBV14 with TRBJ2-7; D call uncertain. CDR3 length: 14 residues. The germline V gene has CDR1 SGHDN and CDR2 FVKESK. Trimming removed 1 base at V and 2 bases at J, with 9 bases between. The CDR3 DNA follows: TGTGCCAGCAGCCAAGGCCCCAGCCCCTACGAGCAGTACTTC. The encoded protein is CASSQGPSPYEQYF.

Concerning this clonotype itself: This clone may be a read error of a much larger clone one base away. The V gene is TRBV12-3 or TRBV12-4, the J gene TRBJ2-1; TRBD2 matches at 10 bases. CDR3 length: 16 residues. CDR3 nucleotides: TGTGCCAGCAGAACCGGGACTAGCGTTTCCTTCAATGAGCAGTTCTTC. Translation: CASRTGTSVSFNEQFF.

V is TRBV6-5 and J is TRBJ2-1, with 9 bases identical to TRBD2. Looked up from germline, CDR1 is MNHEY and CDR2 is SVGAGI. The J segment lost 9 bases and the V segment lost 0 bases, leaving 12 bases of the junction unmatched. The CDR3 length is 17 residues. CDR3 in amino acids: CASSYSKPAGGRSEQFF. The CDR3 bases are TGTGCCAGCAGTTACTCGAAACCGGCGGGGGGGCGATCTGAGCAGTTCTTC.